This T cell receptor beta chain stems from a study of beta chain features in type 1 diabetes. Trimming removed 10 bases from V and 7 bases from J; junction bases left unmatched: 8. The CDR3 has 14 amino acids. Looked up from germline, CDR1 is ENHRY and CDR2 is SYGVKD. Broader study findings: The analysis here could not establish whether HLA type shapes TCRB rearrangement. When Type 1 diabetes patients were examined, their TCRB CDR3s proved moderately but significantly shorter in all four CD4+ subsets. Type 1 diabetes patients had fewer VDJ junction insertions and more deletions.

As concerns this clone: Its specificity is not known.

Expressed TCRB transcripts were sequenced because the entire RNA isolate underwent reverse transcription. TCRdb's table, derived via immunoSEQ multiplex PCR, lists solely in-frame clones and lacks some. This sample carries around 300,000 clones, about 14% of them seen once, and the ten largest clones take around 7%. Sequenced: central memory CD4+ T cells from blood. The sequence derives from a man between 25 and 39 years old in good health. This sequence joins TRBV10-3 and TRBJ1-4; 11 bases fit TRBD1. The CDR3 loop is CASRTGGAGEKLFF. CDR3 DNA: TGTGCCAGCAGGACAGGGGGCGCAGGTGAAAAACTGTTTTTT.